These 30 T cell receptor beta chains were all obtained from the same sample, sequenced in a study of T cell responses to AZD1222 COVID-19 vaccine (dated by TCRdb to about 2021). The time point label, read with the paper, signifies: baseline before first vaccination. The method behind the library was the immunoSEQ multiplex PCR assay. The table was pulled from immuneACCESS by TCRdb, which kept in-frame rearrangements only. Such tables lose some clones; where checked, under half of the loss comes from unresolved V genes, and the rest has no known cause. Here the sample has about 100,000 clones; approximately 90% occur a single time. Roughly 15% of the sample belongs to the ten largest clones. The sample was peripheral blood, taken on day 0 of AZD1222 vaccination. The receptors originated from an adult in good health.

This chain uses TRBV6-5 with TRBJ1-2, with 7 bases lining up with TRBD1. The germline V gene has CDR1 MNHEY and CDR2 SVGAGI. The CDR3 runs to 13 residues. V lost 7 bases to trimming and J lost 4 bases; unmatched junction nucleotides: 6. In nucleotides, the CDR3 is TGTGCCAGCAAGTTCGGGACAGCCTATGGCTACACCTTC. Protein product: CASKFGTAYGYTF.

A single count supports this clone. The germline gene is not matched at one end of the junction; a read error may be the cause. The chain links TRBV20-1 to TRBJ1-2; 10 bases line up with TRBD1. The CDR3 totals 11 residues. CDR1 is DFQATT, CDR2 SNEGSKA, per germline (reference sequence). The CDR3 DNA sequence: TGCAGTGCTACGGGACAGGGGTCTAATTCCTTC. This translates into CSATGQGSNSF.

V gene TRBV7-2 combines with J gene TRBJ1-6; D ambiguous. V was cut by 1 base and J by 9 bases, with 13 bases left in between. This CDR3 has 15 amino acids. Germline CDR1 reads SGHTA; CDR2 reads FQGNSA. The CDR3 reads CASSLGGRESSPLHF. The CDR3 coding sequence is TGTGCCAGCAGCTTAGGGGGTCGGGAAAGTTCACCCCTCCACTTT.

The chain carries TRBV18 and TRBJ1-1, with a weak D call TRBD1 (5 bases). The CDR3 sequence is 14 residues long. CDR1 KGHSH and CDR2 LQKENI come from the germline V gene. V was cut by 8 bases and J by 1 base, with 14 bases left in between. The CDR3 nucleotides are TGTGCCAGCATGCCGACAGATCAGAACACTGAAGCTTTCTTT. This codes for CASMPTDQNTEAFF.

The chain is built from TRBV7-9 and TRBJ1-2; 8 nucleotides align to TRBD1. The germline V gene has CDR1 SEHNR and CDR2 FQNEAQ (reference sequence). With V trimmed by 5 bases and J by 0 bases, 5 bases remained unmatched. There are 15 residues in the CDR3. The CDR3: CASSPTGVTNYGYTF. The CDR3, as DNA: TGTGCCAGCAGCCCGACAGGGGTGACTAACTATGGCTACACCTTC.

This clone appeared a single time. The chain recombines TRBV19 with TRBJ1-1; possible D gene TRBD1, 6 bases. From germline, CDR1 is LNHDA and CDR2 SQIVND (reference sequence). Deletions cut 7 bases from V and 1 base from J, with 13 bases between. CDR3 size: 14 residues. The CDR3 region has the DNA TGTGCCAGTACCATACAGGGTCGGAACACTGAAGCTTTCTTT. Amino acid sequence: CASTIQGRNTEAFF. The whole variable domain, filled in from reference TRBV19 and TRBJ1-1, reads DGGITQSPKYLFRKEGQNVTLSCEQNLNHDAMYWYRQDPGQGLRLIYYSQIVNDFQKGDIAEGYSVSREKKESFPLTVTSAQKNPTAFYLCASTIQGRNTEAFFGQGTRLTVV.

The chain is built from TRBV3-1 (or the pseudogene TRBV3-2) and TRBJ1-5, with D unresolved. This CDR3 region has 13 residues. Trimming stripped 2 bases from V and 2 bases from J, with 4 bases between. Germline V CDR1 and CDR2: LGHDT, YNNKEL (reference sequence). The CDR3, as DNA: TGTGCCAGCAGCCAACCGGGCAATCAGCCCCAGCATTTT. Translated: CASSQPGNQPQHF.

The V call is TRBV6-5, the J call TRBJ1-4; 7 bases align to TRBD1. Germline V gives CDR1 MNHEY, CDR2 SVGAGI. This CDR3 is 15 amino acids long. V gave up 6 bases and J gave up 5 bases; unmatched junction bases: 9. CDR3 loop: CASSAGTVRNEKLFF. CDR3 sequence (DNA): TGTGCCAGCAGCGCCGGGACAGTGAGAAATGAAAAACTGTTTTTT.

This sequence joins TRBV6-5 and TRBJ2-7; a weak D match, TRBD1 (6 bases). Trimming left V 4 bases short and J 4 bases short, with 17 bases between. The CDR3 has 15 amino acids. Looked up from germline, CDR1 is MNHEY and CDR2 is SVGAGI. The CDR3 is CASSSPALGAYEQYF. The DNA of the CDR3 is TGTGCCAGCAGTTCCCCCGCGCTGGGGGCTTACGAGCAGTACTTC.

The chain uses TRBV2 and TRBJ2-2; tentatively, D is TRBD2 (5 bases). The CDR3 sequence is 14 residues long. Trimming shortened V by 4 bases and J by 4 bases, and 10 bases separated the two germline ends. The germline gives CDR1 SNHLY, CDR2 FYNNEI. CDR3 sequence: CASSVIGGTGELFF. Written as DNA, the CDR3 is TGTGCCAGCAGTGTTATAGGAGGCACCGGGGAGCTGTTTTTT.

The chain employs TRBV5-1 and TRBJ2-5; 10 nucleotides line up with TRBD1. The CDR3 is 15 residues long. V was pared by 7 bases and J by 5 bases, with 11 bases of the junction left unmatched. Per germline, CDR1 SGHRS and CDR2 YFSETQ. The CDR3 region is CASRRTGGIRETQYF. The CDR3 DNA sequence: TGCGCCAGCCGCCGGACAGGGGGTATACGGGAGACCCAGTACTTC.

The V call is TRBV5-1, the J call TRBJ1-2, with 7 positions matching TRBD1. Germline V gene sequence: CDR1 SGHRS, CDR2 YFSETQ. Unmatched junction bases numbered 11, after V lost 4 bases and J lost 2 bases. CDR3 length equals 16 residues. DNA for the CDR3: TGCGCCAGCAGCCCAGGGACAGCGTCCCGGAACTATGGCTACACCTTC. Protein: CASSPGTASRNYGYTF. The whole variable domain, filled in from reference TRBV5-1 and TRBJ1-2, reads KAGVTQTPRYLIKTRGQQVTLSCSPISGHRSVSWYQQTPGQGLQFLFEYFSETQRNKGNFPGRFSGRQFSNSRSEMNVSTLELGDSALYLCASSPGTASRNYGYTFGSGTRLTVV.

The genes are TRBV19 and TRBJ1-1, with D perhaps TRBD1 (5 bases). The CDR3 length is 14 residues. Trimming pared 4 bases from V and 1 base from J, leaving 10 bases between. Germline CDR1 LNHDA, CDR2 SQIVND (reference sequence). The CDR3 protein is CASSNYGGNTEAFF. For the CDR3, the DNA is TGTGCCAGTAGTAATTATGGGGGGAACACTGAAGCTTTCTTT.

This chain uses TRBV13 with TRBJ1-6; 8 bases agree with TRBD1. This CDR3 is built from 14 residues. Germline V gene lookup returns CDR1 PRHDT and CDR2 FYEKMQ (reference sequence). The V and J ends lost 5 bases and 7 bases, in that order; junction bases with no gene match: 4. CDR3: CASSSRDRNSPLHF. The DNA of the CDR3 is TGTGCCAGCAGCAGCCGGGACAGGAATTCACCCCTCCACTTT. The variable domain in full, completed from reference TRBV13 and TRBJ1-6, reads AAGVIQSPRHLIKEKRETATLKCYPIPRHDTVYWYQQGPGQDPQFLISFYEKMQSDKGSIPDRFSAQQFSDYHSELNMSSLELGDSALYFCASSSRDRNSPLHFGNGTRLTVT.

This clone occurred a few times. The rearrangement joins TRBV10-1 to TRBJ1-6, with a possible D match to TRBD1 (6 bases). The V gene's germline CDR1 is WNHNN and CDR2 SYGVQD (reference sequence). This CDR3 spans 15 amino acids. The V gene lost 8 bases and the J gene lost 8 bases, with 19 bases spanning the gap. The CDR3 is CASSQGAEGDSPLHF. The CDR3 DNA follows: TGCGCCAGCTCACAAGGGGCCGAGGGGGATTCACCCCTCCACTTT.

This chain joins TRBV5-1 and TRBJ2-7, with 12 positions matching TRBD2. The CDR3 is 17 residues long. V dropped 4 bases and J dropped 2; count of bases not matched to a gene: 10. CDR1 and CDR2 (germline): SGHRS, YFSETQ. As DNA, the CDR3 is TGCGCCAGCAGCGCCAGACTAGCGGGGGATACTACCTACGAGCAGTACTTC. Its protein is CASSARLAGDTTYEQYF.

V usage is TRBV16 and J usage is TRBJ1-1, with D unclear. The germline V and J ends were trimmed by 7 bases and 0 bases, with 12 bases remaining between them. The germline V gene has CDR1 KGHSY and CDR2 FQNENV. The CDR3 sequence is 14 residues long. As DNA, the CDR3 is TGTGCCAGCACCTGGGCCGAAATGAACACTGAAGCTTTCTTT. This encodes CASTWAEMNTEAFF. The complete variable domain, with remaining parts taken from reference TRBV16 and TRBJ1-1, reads GEEVAQTPKHLVRGEGQKAKLYCAPIKGHSYVFWYQQVLKNEFKFLISFQNENVFDETGMPKERFSAKCLPNSPCSLEIQATKLEDSAVYFCASTWAEMNTEAFFGQGTRLTVV.

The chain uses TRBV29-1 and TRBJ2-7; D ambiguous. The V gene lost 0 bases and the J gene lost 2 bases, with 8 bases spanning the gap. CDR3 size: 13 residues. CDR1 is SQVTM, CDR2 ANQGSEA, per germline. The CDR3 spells CSVEDGHTYEQYF. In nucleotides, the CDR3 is TGCAGCGTTGAAGATGGGCATACCTACGAGCAGTACTTC.

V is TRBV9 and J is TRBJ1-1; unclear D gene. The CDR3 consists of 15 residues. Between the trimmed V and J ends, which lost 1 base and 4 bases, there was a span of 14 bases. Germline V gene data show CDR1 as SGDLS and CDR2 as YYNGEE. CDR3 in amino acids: CASSVTPEGGTEAFF. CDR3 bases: TGTGCCAGCAGCGTAACCCCGGAGGGCGGCACTGAAGCTTTCTTT.

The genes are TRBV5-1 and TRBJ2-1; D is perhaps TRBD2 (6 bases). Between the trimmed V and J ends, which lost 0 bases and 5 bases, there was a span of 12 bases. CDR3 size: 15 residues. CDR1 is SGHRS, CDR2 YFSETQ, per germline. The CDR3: CASSLVAGSDNEQFF. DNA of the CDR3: TGCGCCAGCAGCTTGGTGGCGGGATCGGACAATGAGCAGTTCTTC.

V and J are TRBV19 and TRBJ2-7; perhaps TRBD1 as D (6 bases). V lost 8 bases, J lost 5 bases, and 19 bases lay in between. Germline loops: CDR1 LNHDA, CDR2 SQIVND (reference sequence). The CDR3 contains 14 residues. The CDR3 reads CASSATGRTNEQYF. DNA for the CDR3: TGTGCCAGTTCCGCCACAGGGCGAACGAACGAGCAGTACTTC.

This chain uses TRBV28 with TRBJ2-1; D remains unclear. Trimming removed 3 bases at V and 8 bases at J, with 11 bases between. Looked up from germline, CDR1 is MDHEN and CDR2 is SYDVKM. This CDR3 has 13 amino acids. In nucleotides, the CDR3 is TGTGCCAGCAGTTTTCGGGTGACGGATGAGCAGTTCTTC. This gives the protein CASSFRVTDEQFF.

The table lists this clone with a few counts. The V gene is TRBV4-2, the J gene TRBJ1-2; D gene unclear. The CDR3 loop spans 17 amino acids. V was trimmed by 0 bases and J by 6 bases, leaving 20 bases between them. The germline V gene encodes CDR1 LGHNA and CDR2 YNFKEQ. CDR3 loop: CASSQDSLETAGDGYTF. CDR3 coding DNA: TGTGCCAGCAGCCAAGATAGCTTAGAGACGGCAGGCGATGGCTACACCTTC.

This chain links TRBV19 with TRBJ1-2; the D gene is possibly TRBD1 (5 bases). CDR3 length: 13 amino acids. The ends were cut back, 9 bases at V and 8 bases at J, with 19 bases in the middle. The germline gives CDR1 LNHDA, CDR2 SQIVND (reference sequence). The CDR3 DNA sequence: TGTGCCAGCCATCCCTCCGGGACGCGAGGCTACACCTTC. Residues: CASHPSGTRGYTF.

The CDR3 bases are TGTGCCAGCTCCACAGGGCCTGGAAACACCATATATTTT. Translated: CASSTGPGNTIYF. This chain links TRBV18 with TRBJ1-3, with a tentative D call TRBD1 (6 bases). Trimming pared 6 bases from V and 2 bases from J, leaving 8 bases between. This CDR3 region has 13 residues. Per germline, CDR1 KGHSH and CDR2 LQKENI.

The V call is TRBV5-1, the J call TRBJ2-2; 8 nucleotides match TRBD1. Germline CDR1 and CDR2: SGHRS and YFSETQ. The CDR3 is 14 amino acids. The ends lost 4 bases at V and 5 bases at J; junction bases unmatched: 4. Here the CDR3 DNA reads TGCGCCAGCAGCGTGACAGGGGTTACCGGGGAGCTGTTTTTT. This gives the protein CASSVTGVTGELFF.

The CDR3 sequence is CASSFGVWETQYF. The CDR3 coding sequence is TGTGCCAGTAGTTTCGGGGTATGGGAGACCCAGTACTTC. The genes are TRBV19 and TRBJ2-5; tentatively, D is TRBD2 (5 bases). Germline CDR1 is LNHDA and CDR2 is SQIVND (reference sequence). V gave up 5 bases and J gave up 5 bases, with 12 bases separating them. The CDR3 is made up of 13 amino acids.

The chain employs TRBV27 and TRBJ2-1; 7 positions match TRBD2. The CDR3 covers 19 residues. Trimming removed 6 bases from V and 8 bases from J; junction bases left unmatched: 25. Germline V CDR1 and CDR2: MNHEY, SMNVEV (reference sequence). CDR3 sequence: CASRTWGGGTPRGFDEQFF. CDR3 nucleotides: TGTGCCAGCAGAACCTGGGGGGGAGGGACCCCGAGGGGCTTCGATGAGCAGTTCTTC.

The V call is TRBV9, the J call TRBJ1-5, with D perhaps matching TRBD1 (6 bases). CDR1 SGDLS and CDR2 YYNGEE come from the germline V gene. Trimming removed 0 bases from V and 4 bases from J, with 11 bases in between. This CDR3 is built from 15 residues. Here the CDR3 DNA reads TGTGCCAGCAGCGTAGATGGGACACTTAATCAGCCCCAGCATTTT. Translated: CASSVDGTLNQPQHF.

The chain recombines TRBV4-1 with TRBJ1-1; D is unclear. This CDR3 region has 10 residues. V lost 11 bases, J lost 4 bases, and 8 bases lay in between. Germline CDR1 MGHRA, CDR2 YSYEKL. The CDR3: CASLGTEAFF. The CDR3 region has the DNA TGCGCCTCGCTGGGCACTGAAGCTTTCTTT.